This T cell receptor (beta chain) is from a study of T cell repertoires in cytomegalovirus infection. About the research overall: A matching HLA type, together with CMV infection, was signaled by public TCR beta signatures. The study, taken as a whole, reports: Across the ex vivo response, the dominant clonotypes were HLA-C-restricted CMV-specific TCR beta clonotypes. Frequencies of public TCR beta families were cumulated, and this identified carriers of CMV plus the relevant HLA.

This clonotype turned up a few times. The antigen is undetermined. Trimming removed 4 bases from V and 8 bases from J, with 13 bases in between. Looked up from germline, CDR1 is SGHDT and CDR2 is YYEEEE. CDR3 length: 14 residues. TCRdb analysed the reads with MiXCR anew, one entry per CDR3 protein. The table shows 350,000 to 450,000 distinct CDR3 sequences, with roughly 18% occurring only once. This clonotype was sampled from a human donor in good health (CMV status not recorded). Some clones in this sample may be carry-over from other donors' samples. This chain uses TRBV5-6 with TRBJ1-6; TRBD1 might be the D (5 bases). The sample consisted of PBMCs. CDR3 region: CASSGTYLDSPLHF. The CDR3 DNA follows: TGTGCCAGCAGCGGGACCTACCTAGATTCACCCCTCCACTTT.